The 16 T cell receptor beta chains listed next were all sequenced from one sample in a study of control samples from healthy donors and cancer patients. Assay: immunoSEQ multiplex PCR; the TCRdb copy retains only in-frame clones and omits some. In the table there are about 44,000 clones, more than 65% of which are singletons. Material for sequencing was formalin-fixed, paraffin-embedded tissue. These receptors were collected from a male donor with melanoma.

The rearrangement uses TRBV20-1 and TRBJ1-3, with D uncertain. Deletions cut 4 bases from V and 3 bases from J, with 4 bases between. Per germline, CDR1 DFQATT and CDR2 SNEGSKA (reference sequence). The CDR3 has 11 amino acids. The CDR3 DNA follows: TGCAGTGCTAAATTTGGAAACACCATATATTTT. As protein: CSAKFGNTIYF.

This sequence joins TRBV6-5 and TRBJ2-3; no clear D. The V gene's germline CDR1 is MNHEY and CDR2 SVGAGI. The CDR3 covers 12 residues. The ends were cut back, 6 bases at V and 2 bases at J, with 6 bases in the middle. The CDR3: CASRADTDTQYF. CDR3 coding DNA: TGTGCCAGCAGGGCAGACACAGATACGCAGTATTTT.

CDR3 residues: CASTQGVGYEQYF. The CDR3 DNA reads TGCGCCAGCACCCAGGGAGTCGGTTACGAGCAGTACTTC. This chain uses TRBV5-1 with TRBJ2-7; tentatively, D is TRBD1 or TRBD2 (5 bases each). The CDR3 contains 13 residues. The V gene lost 6 bases and the J gene lost 4 bases, with 14 bases spanning the gap. CDR1 and CDR2 (germline): SGHRS, YFSETQ.

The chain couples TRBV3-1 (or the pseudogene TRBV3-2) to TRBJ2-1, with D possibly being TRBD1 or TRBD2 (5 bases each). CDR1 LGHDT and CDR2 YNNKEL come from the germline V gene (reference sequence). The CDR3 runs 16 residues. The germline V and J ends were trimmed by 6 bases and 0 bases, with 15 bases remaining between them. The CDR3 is CASSRSRESSYNEQFF. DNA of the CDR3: TGTGCCAGCAGTCGCTCCAGGGAGAGCTCCTACAATGAGCAGTTCTTC.

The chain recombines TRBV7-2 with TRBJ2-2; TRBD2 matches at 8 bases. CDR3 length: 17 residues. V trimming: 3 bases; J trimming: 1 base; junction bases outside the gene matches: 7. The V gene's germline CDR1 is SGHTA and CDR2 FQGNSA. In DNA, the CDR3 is TGTGCCAGCAGCTTCGCGGGGGGCGCTTGGAACACCGGGGAGCTGTTTTTT. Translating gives CASSFAGGAWNTGELFF.

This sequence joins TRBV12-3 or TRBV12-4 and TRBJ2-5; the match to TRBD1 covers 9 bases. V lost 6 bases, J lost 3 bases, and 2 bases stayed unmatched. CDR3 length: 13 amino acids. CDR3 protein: CASRWTGEETQYF. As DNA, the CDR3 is TGTGCCAGCAGATGGACAGGGGAAGAGACCCAGTACTTC.

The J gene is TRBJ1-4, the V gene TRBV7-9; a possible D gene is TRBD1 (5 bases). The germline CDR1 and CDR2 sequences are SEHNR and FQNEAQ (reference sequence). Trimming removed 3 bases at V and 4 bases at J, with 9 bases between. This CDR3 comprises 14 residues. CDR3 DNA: TGTGCCAGCAGCTTGGGACCCCTTAATGAAAAACTGTTTTTT. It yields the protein CASSLGPLNEKLFF.

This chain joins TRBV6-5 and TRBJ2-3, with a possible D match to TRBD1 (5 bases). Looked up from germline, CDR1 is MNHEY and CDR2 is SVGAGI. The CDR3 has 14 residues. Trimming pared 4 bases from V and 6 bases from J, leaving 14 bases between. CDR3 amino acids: CASSWIPYRDTQYF. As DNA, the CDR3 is TGTGCCAGCAGTTGGATCCCCTACAGGGATACGCAGTATTTT.

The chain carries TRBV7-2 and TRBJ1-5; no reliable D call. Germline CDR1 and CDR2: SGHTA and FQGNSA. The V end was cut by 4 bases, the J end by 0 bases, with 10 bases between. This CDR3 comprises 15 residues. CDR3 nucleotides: TGTGCCAGCAGCTCCACAGACATTAGCAATCAGCCCCAGCATTTT. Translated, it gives CASSSTDISNQPQHF.

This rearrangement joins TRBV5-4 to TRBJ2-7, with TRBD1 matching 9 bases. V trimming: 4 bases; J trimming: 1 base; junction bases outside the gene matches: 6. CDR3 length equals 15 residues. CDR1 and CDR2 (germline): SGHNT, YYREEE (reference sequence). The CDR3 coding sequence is TGTGCCAGCAGCCCCGGACAGGGGCTTTCCTACGAGCAGTACTTC. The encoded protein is CASSPGQGLSYEQYF.

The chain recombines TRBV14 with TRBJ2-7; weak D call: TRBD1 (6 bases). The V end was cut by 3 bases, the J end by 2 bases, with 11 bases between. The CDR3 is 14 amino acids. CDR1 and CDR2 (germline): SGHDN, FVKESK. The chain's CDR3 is CASSHRGLTYEQYF. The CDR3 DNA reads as TGTGCCAGCAGCCACAGGGGCCTCACCTACGAGCAGTACTTC.

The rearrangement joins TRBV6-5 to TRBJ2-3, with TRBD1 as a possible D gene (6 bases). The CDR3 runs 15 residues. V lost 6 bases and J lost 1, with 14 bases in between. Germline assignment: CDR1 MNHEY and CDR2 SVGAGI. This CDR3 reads CASRASRQGTDTQYF. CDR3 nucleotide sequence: TGTGCCAGCAGAGCATCCCGACAGGGCACAGATACGCAGTATTTT.

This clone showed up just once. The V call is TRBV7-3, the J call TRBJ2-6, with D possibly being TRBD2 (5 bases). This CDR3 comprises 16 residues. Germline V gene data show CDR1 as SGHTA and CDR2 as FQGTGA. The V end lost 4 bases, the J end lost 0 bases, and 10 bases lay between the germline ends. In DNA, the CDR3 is TGTGCCAGCAGCTCCCTCCGGGACTCTGGGGCCAACGTCCTGACTTTC. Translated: CASSSLRDSGANVLTF. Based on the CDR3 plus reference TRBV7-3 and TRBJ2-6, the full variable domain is GAGVSQTPSNKVTEKGKYVELRCDPISGHTALYWYRQSLGQGPEFLIYFQGTGAADDSGLPNDRFFAVRPEGSVSTLKIQRTERGDSAVYLCASSSLRDSGANVLTFGAGSRLTVL.

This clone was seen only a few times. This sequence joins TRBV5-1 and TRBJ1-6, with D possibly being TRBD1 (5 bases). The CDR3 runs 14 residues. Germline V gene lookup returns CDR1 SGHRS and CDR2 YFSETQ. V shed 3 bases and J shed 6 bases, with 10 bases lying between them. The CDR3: CASSWGGPNSPLHF. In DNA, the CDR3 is TGCGCCAGCAGCTGGGGGGGTCCTAATTCACCCCTCCACTTT.

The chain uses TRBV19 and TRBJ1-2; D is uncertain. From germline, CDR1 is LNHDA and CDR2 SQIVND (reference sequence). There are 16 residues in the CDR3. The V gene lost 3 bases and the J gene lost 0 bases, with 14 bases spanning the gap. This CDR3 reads CASSMFGGPTNYGYTF. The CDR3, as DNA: TGTGCCAGTAGTATGTTTGGAGGGCCCACTAACTATGGCTACACCTTC. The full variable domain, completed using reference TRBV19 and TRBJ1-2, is DGGITQSPKYLFRKEGQNVTLSCEQNLNHDAMYWYRQDPGQGLRLIYYSQIVNDFQKGDIAEGYSVSREKKESFPLTVTSAQKNPTAFYLCASSMFGGPTNYGYTFGSGTRLTVV.

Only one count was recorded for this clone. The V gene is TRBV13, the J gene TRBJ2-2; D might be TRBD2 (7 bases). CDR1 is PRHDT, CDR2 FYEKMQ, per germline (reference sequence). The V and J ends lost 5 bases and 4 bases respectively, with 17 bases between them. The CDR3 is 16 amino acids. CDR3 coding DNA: TGTGCCAGCAGCCCTAGCCGGGGGGCCCTCACCGGGGAGCTGTTTTTT. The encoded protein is CASSPSRGALTGELFF.